A selection of T cell receptor beta chains follows, all from one sample in a study of PD-L1 blockade in urothelial cancer. The method was immunoSEQ multiplex PCR; TCRdb's version includes in-frame clones alone and lacks a portion of them. The sample consists of some 45,000 clones, nearly 90% of them appearing once. The sequences come from PBMCs, collected around atezolizumab (anti-PD-L1) treatment. The receptors here all came from a donor at least 40 years old with urothelial cancer. The conserved cysteine and the conserved F or W are not part of the CDR3 here. Clone size appears in some rows only: once, few, many, or a class for an expanded clone.

j_call | v_call | clone_size | cdr3_aa
TRBJ1-4 | TRBV18 | once | ASSPSRTGGNEKLF
TRBJ2-7 | TRBV5-4 | NA | ASSAGTRGDYEQY
TRBJ1-2 | TRBV5-1 | NA | ASSSGGRPYGYT
TRBJ2-1 | TRBV7-9 | NA | ASSPGAVGQF
TRBJ2-2 | TRBV19 | few | ATKGTTGSSGNTGELF
TRBJ2-7 | TRBV19 | NA | ATKDRAGAAREQY
TRBJ2-1 | TRBV7-7 | NA | ASSPPGLAGNNEQF
TRBJ1-5 | TRBV29-1 | NA | SVSQRGNQPQH
TRBJ1-1 | TRBV7-9 | NA | ATVGGARPGEAF
TRBJ1-5 | TRBV4-1 | NA | ASSQDRGPNQPQH
TRBJ2-3 | TRBV19 | NA | ASGTQLTDTQY
TRBJ1-1 | TRBV28 | NA | ASSAFTARGTEAF
TRBJ1-2 | TRBV28 | NA | ATIRVMGYGYT
TRBJ2-1 | TRBV18 | NA | ASSPWQHNEQF
TRBJ2-7 | TRBV10-1 | NA | ASPLPGGEQY
TRBJ2-1 | TRBV7-2 | NA | ASSPSSGGIYNEQF
TRBJ2-7 | TRBV4-3 | NA | ASSQDRPGGRYEQY
TRBJ2-3 | TRBV5-4 | NA | ASRTASTDTQY
TRBJ2-1 | TRBV5-1 | NA | ASSLEGGGIYNEQF
TRBJ2-5 | TRBV15 | NA | ATSRDRNQETQY
TRBJ1-1 | TRBV29-1 | NA | SGRFPGTGRGAF
TRBJ2-7 | TRBV11-2 | few | ASSLVGLVNEQY
TRBJ2-1 | TRBV5-1 | NA | ASSLVLAGSNEQF
TRBJ2-3 | TRBV6-4 | NA | ASSGHGSQY
TRBJ1-1 | TRBV19 | NA | ASSTRPGNTEAF
TRBJ2-1 | TRBV25-1 | once | ASGGRTAVNEQF
TRBJ1-5 | TRBV27 | NA | ASSFARQPQH
TRBJ2-7 | TRBV29-1 | once | SVQGQGGYEQY